The source of this T cell receptor (beta chain) is a study of blood T cell repertoires in COVID-19. Authors' analysis steps: Estimation of nucleated cell counts was performed using reference gene primer amplification. Only in-frame clones appear in the TCRdb table, and some are missing; sequencing was by immunoSEQ multiplex PCR. The V and J calls and the clone size are those of that table, but D and trimming were determined from the DNA. The sample consists of 120,000 to 150,000 clones, more than 75% of them appearing once. The CDR3 consists of 14 residues. Trimming took 0 bases from V and 8 from J, leaving 13 bases between them. Per germline, CDR1 LGHDT and CDR2 YNNKEL (reference sequence).

The sequenced sample was peripheral blood. The source of this sequence is a man aged 45-65 years who had recovered from COVID-19. The J gene is TRBJ1-2, the V gene TRBV3-1 (or the pseudogene TRBV3-2); D uncertain. The CDR3 nucleotides read TGTGCCAGCAGCCAAGATGGGGAGGCTCGAGGCTACACCTTC. This encodes CASSQDGEARGYTF.